This entry lists 9 T cell receptor beta chains sequenced from one sample in a study of tissue T cells after allogeneic stem cell transplantation. Produced via immunoSEQ multiplex PCR; TCRdb's table is partial and in-frame only. The table records about 11,000 clones, more than 30% of them present only once. Stated time point: mouse harvest day 7 after allogeneic transplant. Tail vein injection delivered 10^7 T-cell-depleted bone marrow cells and 10^6 splenic CD5+ T cells. Source material: skin. Receptors were obtained from a female BALB/c mouse given C57BL/6 T cells with graft-versus-host disease after an allogeneic hematopoietic cell transplant.

Concerning this clone itself: All gene names here are mouse names. The CDR3 goes on 1 residue after the read ends, and that part is filled in from the germline J gene. The chain is built from TRBV17 and TRBJ2-5; no reliable D call. The CDR3 sequence is 13 residues long. Between the trimmed V and J ends, which lost 1 base and 4 bases, there was a span of 6 bases. CDR1 and CDR2 (germline): MNHDT, YYDKIL. CDR3 sequence reads: CASSRGWKDTQYF. Partial CDR3 DNA: TGTGCTAGCAGTAGAGGGTGGAAAGACACCCAGTAC. Full variable domain (rest looked up from reference TRBV17 and TRBJ2-5): DTTVKQNPRYKLARVGKPVNLICSQTMNHDTMYWYQKKPNQAPKLLLFYYDKILNREADTFEKFQSSRPNNSFCSLYIGSAGLEYSAMYLCASSRGWKDTQYFGPGTRLLVL.

Of note for this clone: The genes and germline here are from mouse. The read comes to an end 1 residue before the CDR3 does, leaving the germline J gene to fill in the end. The chain links TRBV5 to TRBJ2-2, with D perhaps TRBD2 (6 bases). This CDR3 has 13 amino acids. Trimming left V 4 bases short and J 5 bases short, with 8 bases between. Per germline, CDR1 LGHNA and CDR2 YNLKQL (reference sequence). The sequenced CDR3 bases are TGTGCCAGCAGCCCTTGGGGGACCGGGCAGCTCTAC. Amino acid sequence: CASSPWGTGQLY. The whole CDR3 reads CASSPWGTGQLYF.

Of note for this clone: Here the gene names and germline are mouse. The missing CDR3 end, 1 residue past where the read stops, is filled in from the germline J gene. V usage is TRBV26 and J usage is TRBJ1-3; D is possibly TRBD1 (5 bases). The CDR3 consists of 14 residues. Germline V CDR1 and CDR2: KGHPV, FQNQEV (reference sequence). The V end was cut by 4 bases, the J end by 2 bases, with 9 bases between. The part of the CDR3 DNA that was read is TGTGCCAGCAGTCAGGGGTGGGCTGGAAATACGCTCTAT. Its protein product is CASSQGWAGNTLY. The complete CDR3 protein is CASSQGWAGNTLYF.

This clone was seen only a few times. Any gene name here is a mouse gene name. The CDR3 end lies 1 residue beyond the end of the read and is filled in from the germline J gene. V gene TRBV16 combines with J gene TRBJ1-3; D not resolved. Trimming stripped 0 bases from V and 0 bases from J, with 6 bases between. There are 15 residues in the CDR3. Germline CDR1 reads SGHSA; CDR2 reads FRNQAP. The CDR3 sequence is CASSLDRASGNTLYF. The CDR3 DNA, read in part, is TGTGCAAGCAGCTTAGATAGGGCTTCTGGAAATACGCTCTAT. The entire variable domain, with the rest obtained from reference TRBV16 and TRBJ1-3, is as follows: NAGVIQTPRHKVTGKGQEATLWCEPISGHSAVFWYRQTIVQGLEFLTYFRNQAPIDDSGMPKERFSAQMPNQSHSTLKIQSTQPQDSAVYLCASSLDRASGNTLYFGEGSRLIVV.

A word on this clone: Gene names and germline refer to mouse. The read comes to an end 1 residue before the CDR3 does, leaving the germline J gene to fill in the end. The chain is built from TRBV16 and TRBJ2-5, with 8 bases that match TRBD2. Germline assignment: CDR1 SGHSA and CDR2 FRNQAP. With 0 bases clipped from V and 5 bases from J, the junction kept 1 base outside the gene matches. The CDR3 length is 14 residues. CDR3 DNA (partial): TGTGCAAGCAGCTTAGACGGGGGGGCAGACACCCAGTAC. Encoded protein: CASSLDGGADTQY. The whole CDR3 sequence reads CASSLDGGADTQYF.

This clone is medium-sized by share. The gene names here belong to mouse. The sequence runs out 1 residue before the end of the CDR3; the remainder is reconstructed from the germline J gene. V usage is TRBV26 and J usage is TRBJ2-7; 12 bases match TRBD1. The length of the CDR3 is 14 residues. Looked up from germline, CDR1 is KGHPV and CDR2 is FQNQEV (reference sequence). V lost 2 bases to trimming and J lost 5 bases; unmatched junction nucleotides: 1. The CDR3 loop reads CASSLRDRGHEQYF. CDR3 DNA (partial): TGTGCCAGCAGTCTGAGGGACAGGGGGCATGAACAGTAC. Drawing the rest from reference TRBV26 and TRBJ2-7, the complete variable domain is NSKVIQTPRYLVKGQGQKAKMRCIPEKGHPVVFWYQQNKNNEFKFLINFQNQEVLQQIDMTEKRFSAECPSNSPCSLEIQSSEAGDSALYLCASSLRDRGHEQYFGPGTRLTVL.

Remarks on this clone: Gene names and germline match the mouse. The CDR3 end lies 1 residue beyond the end of the read and is filled in from the germline J gene. V and J are TRBV26 and TRBJ2-5; 10 bases fit TRBD1. Looked up from germline, CDR1 is KGHPV and CDR2 is FQNQEV (reference sequence). The CDR3 runs 15 residues. V was pared by 5 bases and J by 4 bases, with 6 bases of the junction left unmatched. The CDR3 DNA, read in part, is TGTGCCAGCAGTTATTTGACAGGGGGCAAAGACACCCAGTAC. Translating gives CASSYLTGGKDTQY. The whole CDR3 sequence is CASSYLTGGKDTQYF.

For this clone: The germline and genes are mouse ones. The CDR3 end lies 1 residue beyond the end of the read and is filled in from the germline J gene. The V and J genes are TRBV26 and TRBJ1-6; D unresolved. TRBJ1-6 counts as an open reading frame of uncertain function. The germline CDR1 and CDR2 sequences are KGHPV and FQNQEV (reference sequence). There are 15 residues in the CDR3. Trimming left V 2 bases short and J 0 bases short, with 5 bases between. This CDR3 reads CASSLAISYNSPLYF. The sequenced part of the CDR3 DNA is TGTGCCAGCAGTCTGGCCATTTCCTATAATTCGCCCCTCTAC.

On this clone itself: Gene names and germline refer to mouse. The read terminates 1 residue before the CDR3 end, so the remaining end is supplied by the germline J gene. The rearrangement joins TRBV16 to TRBJ1-1, with D uncertain. CDR1 is SGHSA and CDR2 is FRNQAP in the germline V gene. V lost 1 base to trimming and J lost 1 base, with 4 bases between them. The CDR3 covers 13 residues. The CDR3 DNA, read in part, is TGTGCAAGCAGCTTAGTTGGGAACACAGAAGTCTTC. Translation: CASSLVGNTEVF. The complete CDR3 protein is CASSLVGNTEVFF. The full variable domain, with the rest looked up from reference TRBV16 and TRBJ1-1, is NAGVIQTPRHKVTGKGQEATLWCEPISGHSAVFWYRQTIVQGLEFLTYFRNQAPIDDSGMPKERFSAQMPNQSHSTLKIQSTQPQDSAVYLCASSLVGNTEVFFGKGTRLTVV.